These 24 T cell receptor beta chains came from one sample sequenced in a study of regulatory T cells in long-lasting Graves disease. Time point here: persistent/refractory GD, antithyroid drugs over 5 years with positive TRAb. The authors made the TCR library using RNA they extracted from PBMCs. Arm-PCR of CDR3 regions with iRepertoire HTBI primers generated TCR beta libraries. TCRdb called the multiplex PCR reads again in MiXCR, with one record for every CDR3 protein. The sample lists more than 300,000 distinct CDR3 sequences, around 23% seen once, with 25% to 30% in the top ten. The sample consisted of peripheral blood mononuclear cells (PBMCs), taken when the disease was refractory, from a patient treated with antithyroid drugs. These TCRs come from a woman between 40 and 55 years old with Graves disease.

Remarks on this clonotype: This clone may be a read error of a much larger clone one base away. The J gene is TRBJ1-1, the V gene TRBV28; a weak D match, TRBD1 (5 bases). Trimming removed 4 bases from V and 3 bases from J, with 12 bases in between. CDR3 length: 14 residues. Germline V lookup: CDR1 MDHEN, CDR2 SYDVKM. The CDR3 protein is CASSSWDGYTEAFF. As DNA, the CDR3 is TGTGCCAGCAGTTCTTGGGACGGGTACACTGAAGCTTTCTTT. The complete variable domain, with remaining parts taken from reference TRBV28 and TRBJ1-1, reads DVKVTQSSRYLVKRTGEKVFLECVQDMDHENMFWYRQDPGLGLRLIYFSYDVKMKEKGDIPEGYSVSREKKERFSLILESASTNQTSMYLCASSSWDGYTEAFFGQGTRLTVV.

This clonotype was observed at least ten times. The rearrangement uses TRBV2 and TRBJ1-6, with TRBD1 as a possible D gene (5 bases). V lost 2 bases and J 6 bases, leaving 11 bases between the germline ends. The CDR3 loop spans 15 amino acids. CDR1 is SNHLY, CDR2 FYNNEI, per germline. The CDR3 is CASSEWGGSNSPLHF. CDR3 DNA: TGTGCCAGCAGTGAATGGGGGGGATCTAATTCACCCCTCCACTTT.

This clonotype was picked up many times. The CDR3 region has the DNA TGTGCCAGCAGTTACTCGAACTTCCAAGAGACCCAGTACTTC. It yields the protein CASSYSNFQETQYF. This chain uses TRBV6-5 with TRBJ2-5; unclear D gene. The germline V gene encodes CDR1 MNHEY and CDR2 SVGAGI. Trimming shortened V by 0 bases and J by 1 base, and 6 bases separated the two germline ends. The CDR3 totals 14 residues.

This clonotype was seen once. This chain connects TRBV7-2 to TRBJ1-2, with a weak D call TRBD1 (6 bases). Germline V CDR1 and CDR2: SGHTA, FQGNSA. CDR3 size: 15 residues. Trimming shortened V by 5 bases and J by 5 bases, and 18 bases separated the two germline ends. In DNA form, the CDR3 reads TGTGCCAGCAGCCCTAGGGCCATAGGGGGATATGGCTACACCTTC. Translation: CASSPRAIGGYGYTF.

The table lists this clonotype with a few counts. The chain is built from TRBV27 and TRBJ2-7, with 12 bases fitting TRBD1. The J segment lost 4 bases and the V segment lost 7 bases, leaving 11 bases of the junction unmatched. The germline V gene has CDR1 MNHEY and CDR2 SMNVEV (reference sequence). This CDR3 is 16 amino acids long. The CDR3 sequence is CASNQTRDRGLYEQYF. CDR3 sequence (DNA): TGTGCCAGCAATCAAACCCGGGACAGGGGGCTGTACGAGCAGTACTTC.

This clonotype was picked up many times. The J gene is TRBJ1-1, the V gene TRBV28; no definite D call. Germline lookup yields CDR1 MDHEN and CDR2 SYDVKM. The CDR3 loop spans 13 amino acids. The V gene lost 3 bases and the J gene lost 1 base, with 6 bases spanning the gap. The chain's CDR3 is CASSLPRNTEAFF. Here the CDR3 DNA reads TGTGCCAGCAGTTTGCCCAGGAACACTGAAGCTTTCTTT. Full variable domain (remainder filled in from reference TRBV28 and TRBJ1-1): DVKVTQSSRYLVKRTGEKVFLECVQDMDHENMFWYRQDPGLGLRLIYFSYDVKMKEKGDIPEGYSVSREKKERFSLILESASTNQTSMYLCASSLPRNTEAFFGQGTRLTVV.

V and J are TRBV20-1 and TRBJ2-5; D may correspond to TRBD1 or TRBD2 (5 bases each). The J call may be incorrect, as the DNA end agrees better with TRBJ2-7. The CDR3 is made up of 14 amino acids. The germline CDR1 and CDR2 sequences are DFQATT and SNEGSKA (reference sequence). CDR3 sequence: CSARDRGVSYEQYF. The CDR3 DNA is TGCAGTGCTAGAGATCGAGGGGTGTCCTACGAGCAGTACTTC.

This clonotype was recorded at least ten times. The V and J genes are TRBV7-8 and TRBJ2-4, with a weak D call TRBD2 (5 bases). This CDR3 is 14 amino acids long. V was pared by 5 bases and J by 2 bases, with 10 bases between. CDR1 and CDR2 (germline): SGHVS, FQNEAQ. This CDR3 is CASSDTGTKNIQYF. The CDR3 coding sequence is TGTGCCAGCAGCGATACCGGGACCAAAAACATTCAGTACTTC.

This clonotype was observed at least ten times. The chain couples TRBV28 to TRBJ2-7; D might be TRBD2 (5 bases). Trimming pared 2 bases from V and 7 bases from J, leaving 24 bases between. CDR1 and CDR2 (germline): MDHEN, SYDVKM. The CDR3 has 17 amino acids. This chain's CDR3 is CASSLRKVWATTGEQYF. The CDR3 nucleotides are TGTGCCAGCAGTTTAAGAAAAGTTTGGGCAACTACGGGGGAGCAGTACTTC.

As to this clonotype: A much larger clonotype is one base distant, so this may be a read error. In nucleotides, the CDR3 is TGTGCCAGCTCAAAGGGACAGCAAGAGACCCAGTACTTC. Its translation is CASSKGQQETQYF. V gene TRBV18 combines with J gene TRBJ2-5; TRBD1 matches at 7 bases. Trimming removed 5 bases from V and 2 bases from J; junction bases left unmatched: 2. The CDR3 spans 13 residues. Germline CDR1 reads KGHSH; CDR2 reads LQKENI.

A note on this clonotype: Since a far larger clone is one base different, this is likely a read error. This chain connects TRBV20-1 to TRBJ2-1; 10 nucleotides line up with TRBD2. The CDR3 is 16 amino acids. Looked up from germline, CDR1 is DFQATT and CDR2 is SNEGSKA (reference sequence). This CDR3 reads CSARDALAGEQETRYF. The CDR3 region has the DNA TGCAGTGCTAGAGATGCCCTAGCGGGAGAGCAAGAGACCCGGTACTTC.

In its sample, this clonotype was seen many times. V is TRBV7-8 and J is TRBJ1-1; no firm D call. The V gene's germline CDR1 is SGHVS and CDR2 FQNEAQ. The CDR3 has 14 amino acids. V was shortened by 5 bases and J by 5 bases, with 15 bases between the two germline ends. CDR3 bases: TGTGCCAGCAGCCCCAGCGCGGGGTCGACTGAAGCTTTCTTT. This translates into CASSPSAGSTEAFF.

The V call is TRBV6-1, the J call TRBJ1-5; D gene unclear. Germline-derived CDR1 and CDR2 are MNHNS and SASEGT. The CDR3 consists of 14 residues. The ends were cut back, 6 bases at V and 2 bases at J, with 11 bases in the middle. CDR3 in DNA: TGTGCCAGCAGGCAGGAAGCGGGCAATCAGCCCCAGCATTTT. It specifies CASRQEAGNQPQHF.

A note on this clonotype: This clone may be a read error of a much larger clone one base away. V usage is TRBV2 and J usage is TRBJ1-1; D remains unclear. This CDR3 spans 15 amino acids. The germline V gene has CDR1 SNHLY and CDR2 FYNNEI. In DNA form, the CDR3 reads TGTGCCGGCAGTGAAGTTTTTTTCTTCAACACTGAAGCTTTCTTT. The encoded protein is CAGSEVFFFNTEAFF.

This clonotype was seen ten or more times. This sequence joins TRBV11-2 and TRBJ1-1; possibly TRBD1 for D (5 bases). Germline V gene sequence: CDR1 SGHAT, CDR2 FQNNGV. The CDR3 runs 16 residues. V was clipped by 4 bases and J by 5 bases, with 20 bases between them. Here the CDR3 reads CASSSRVPGLTTEAFF. The CDR3 DNA reads TGTGCCAGCAGCTCACGGGTACCAGGGCTCACGACTGAAGCTTTCTTT.

The chain carries TRBV19 and TRBJ1-3; D is possibly TRBD1 (5 bases). The CDR3 sequence is 14 residues long. The V end was cut by 4 bases, the J end by 0 bases, with 7 bases between. Looked up from germline, CDR1 is LNHDA and CDR2 is SQIVND (reference sequence). CDR3 loop: CASSTGGSGNTIYF. CDR3 bases: TGTGCCAGTAGTACCGGGGGCTCTGGAAACACCATATATTTT.

The chain is built from TRBV20-1 and TRBJ2-7; D not resolved. Trimming stripped 0 bases from V and 0 bases from J, with 12 bases between. CDR1 is DFQATT, CDR2 SNEGSKA, per germline (reference sequence). The CDR3 totals 15 residues. CDR3 in DNA: TGCAGTGCTAGAGATACGGCCCATTTCTCCTACGAGCAGTACTTC. Translation gives CSARDTAHFSYEQYF.

This clonotype was seen at least ten times. V gene TRBV20-1 combines with J gene TRBJ2-5; D uncertain. V lost 3 bases to trimming and J lost 4 bases, with 3 bases between them. The CDR3 extends over 10 amino acids. Germline CDR1 reads DFQATT; CDR2 reads SNEGSKA (reference sequence). CDR3 in amino acids: CSASTETQYF. The CDR3 nucleotides read TGCAGTGCTAGCACAGAGACCCAGTACTTC.

This clonotype occurred a few times. This rearrangement joins TRBV9 to TRBJ2-5; no reliable D call. The CDR3 has 17 residues. Trimming removed 3 bases from V and 0 bases from J, with 18 bases in between. Germline assignment: CDR1 SGDLS and CDR2 YYNGEE. The CDR3 coding sequence is TGTGCCAGCAGCGGACTTATCGAGCGCGGAAACCAAGAGACCCAGTACTTC. This translates into CASSGLIERGNQETQYF.

This clonotype was recorded many times. The V and J genes are TRBV28 and TRBJ2-7; 7 bases line up with TRBD2. The trim removed 8 bases at V and 7 bases at J, leaving 14 bases unmatched. Germline values: CDR1 MDHEN, CDR2 SYDVKM. The CDR3 extends over 14 amino acids. The CDR3 region has the DNA TGTGCCAGCCGGGCCGGGGGAGCGGGAATGGAGCAGTACTTC. It codes for CASRAGGAGMEQYF.

This clonotype has at least ten counts. The chain uses TRBV20-1 and TRBJ2-7; 7 bases are a match to TRBD1. The CDR3 covers 14 residues. V shed 3 bases, J shed 6 bases, and the junction held 11 bases outside the gene matches. Germline-derived CDR1 and CDR2 are DFQATT and SNEGSKA (reference sequence). CDR3 in DNA: TGCAGTGCTAGGCCCCCAGGGGGTACATCCGAGCAGTACTTC. This encodes CSARPPGGTSEQYF.

The chain combines TRBV27 with TRBJ2-2; 9 bases are a match to TRBD1. The length of the CDR3 is 14 residues. CDR1 and CDR2 from the germline V gene are MNHEY and SMNVEV (reference sequence). V trimming: 5 bases; J trimming: 5 bases; junction bases outside the gene matches: 3. Here the CDR3 reads CASSPGQGTGELFF. CDR3 sequence (DNA): TGTGCCAGCAGTCCGGGACAGGGAACCGGGGAGCTGTTTTTT.

This clonotype was counted many times. This rearrangement joins TRBV28 to TRBJ2-5, with TRBD2 matching 13 bases. The CDR3 is made up of 23 amino acids. After removal of 5 bases from V and 6 bases from J, the junction contained 30 bases not matched to a gene. Germline-derived CDR1 and CDR2 are MDHEN and SYDVKM. CDR3 nucleotides: TGTGCCAGCAGTATATTCCGACGAGGGACTAGCGGGAATTTTAGGGTAGGGAAACAGACCCAGTACTTC. Translated: CASSIFRRGTSGNFRVGKQTQYF.

This clonotype was observed at least ten times. The CDR3 bases are TGCAGTGCGGAAACAGGGGAAGAGACCCAGTACTTC. Translated, it gives CSAETGEETQYF. The chain recombines TRBV20-1 with TRBJ2-5, with TRBD1 identical over 7 bases. The CDR3 runs 12 residues. The V gene end was trimmed by 6 bases and the J gene end by 3 bases; junction bases not matched to a gene: 4. Per germline, CDR1 DFQATT and CDR2 SNEGSKA (reference sequence).